This T cell receptor (beta chain) was sequenced in a study of PD-1 blockade in classical Hodgkin lymphoma. The repertoire was sequenced with immunoSEQ multiplex PCR; TCRdb's copy has only in-frame clones and lacks some. The repertoire includes tens of thousands of clones, roughly nine tenths of them detected once, and more than 8% sits in the top ten. Germline loops: CDR1 SGHVS, CDR2 FQNEAQ. This CDR3 comprises 16 residues. V trimming: 4 bases; J trimming: 5 bases; junction bases outside the gene matches: 6. Study-level results: Baseline diversity in complete responders resembled that of newly diagnosed patients.

This clone has just a few counts. No antigen is known for it. Time point specified: cycle 4 day 1 (C4D1), after more than five weeks of nivolumab. Brentuximab vedotin exposure varied, and every patient relapsed after autologous stem cell transplantation. The sample consisted of peripheral blood mononuclear cells (PBMCs), taken before the fourth cycle of nivolumab. This receptor was identified in a human donor with classical Hodgkin lymphoma. J is TRBJ2-3 and V is TRBV7-8; TRBD2 matches at 13 bases. CDR3 DNA sequence: TGTGCCAGCAGCTCCCGGACTAGCGGGGGTATAGATACGCAGTATTTT. It encodes CASSSRTSGGIDTQYF.